The source of this T cell receptor beta chain is a study of cytomegalovirus exposure and HLA in healthy donors. Study results and caveats: Apart from CMV serostatus, no immune exposure information was available. When analyzed later, the rates of TCR association showed variation by HLA locus, with DRB1 the most and HLA-C the fewest. For most TCR beta V segments, an earlier analysis put the productive rate at about 87% or about 30% of the time.

CDR3 length equals 14 residues. V trimming: 8 bases; J trimming: 6 bases; junction bases outside the gene matches: 9. Germline V gives CDR1 MNHEY, CDR2 SMNVEV (reference sequence). On this clone itself: Its antigen remains unidentified.

Use of 60 Vbeta and 13 Jbeta primers characterized the PCR. Sequencing was performed with immunoSEQ multiplex PCR; in TCRdb, only in-frame clones are kept and a portion is missing. The sample holds more than 85,000 clones; roughly 80% are singletons and the top ten take just over 2.5%. The sample comprised PBMCs. The chain is built from TRBV27 and TRBJ1-2; the match to TRBD1 covers 10 bases. The sequence was collected from a man aged 35 to 55 in good health and CMV-seronegative. This CDR3 is CASWDRGSGDGYTF. DNA of the CDR3: TGTGCCAGCTGGGACAGGGGTTCAGGGGATGGCTACACCTTC.